A selection of T cell receptor beta chains follows, all from one sample in a study. Each CDR3 protein gets one entry after TCRdb re-called the RT-PCR reads with MiXCR. The profile shows about 700,000 distinct CDR3 sequences, 12% to 15% of them singletons. Sample: memory CD4+ T cells from blood. Receptor source: a female donor in good health, serving as a healthy control. Both conserved end residues are trimmed from each CDR3.

v_call cdr3_aa
TRBV5-1 ASRPTGGLNTEAF
TRBV20-1 SARTPQAHEQY
TRBV9 ASAPSGSSNEQF
TRBV6-2/TRBV6-3 ASSPQVFSYEQY
TRBV12-5 ASAQQGVTDTQY
TRBV12-3/TRBV12-4 ASSLVAGAGTEAF
TRBV5-6 ASSLVGEGHQPQH
TRBV7-3 ASSPAGGGRDTQY
TRBV10-3 AISEGPRQGASNQPQH
TRBV20-1 SASRRTGGNSPLH
TRBV28 ASTSPGQGSYNEQF
TRBV19 ASSPSWGHGELF
TRBV5-1 ASFRVGMNTEAF
TRBV3-1 ASSQVGGITGEQF
TRBV12-3/TRBV12-4 ASSFWQGLREQY
TRBV7-9 ASSLFPEYEQY
TRBV7-9 ASSLEYSQAF
TRBV6-1 ASSEEVGRRF
TRBV20-1 RVTADLNTEAF
TRBV7-2 ASSNYRILARGQFSTYNEQF
TRBV7-2 ASNRGGMGAWSYNSPLH
TRBV27 ASSSPFNEQF
TRBV6-1 ASSEQRGYNEQF
TRBV29-1 SVEWEEWQDGDEQF
TRBV24-1 ATSPGGNIGAEAF
TRBV7-2 ASSLNGLAGGKETQY
TRBV10-3 AISGGTPGGEDYGYT
TRBV29-1 SVERAPQF
TRBV6-5 ASSRTSGVSYEQY
TRBV7-9 ASIRTSGTFTDTQY
TRBV7-6 ASSPQQNYNEQF